Reported below is one T cell receptor beta chain. The antigen remains unidentified. Assay: immunoSEQ multiplex PCR; the TCRdb copy retains only in-frame clones and omits some. Of 50,000 or so clones listed, approximately 86% are singletons. This sample is part of a study of PD-L1 blockade in urothelial cancer. Study at large: The patients' atezolizumab therapy, 1,200 mg intravenously every 3 weeks, started at some point between 2014 and 2015. Males with urothelial cancer arising in the bladder constituted most of the 29 patients. Patients had been given 0 to 3 earlier chemotherapy regimens.

In germline, CDR1 is SGHTA, CDR2 FQGNSA. After removal of 5 bases from V and 6 bases from J, the junction contained 10 bases not matched to a gene. The CDR3 has 15 amino acids. Time point of the sample: pretreatment peripheral blood. Broader study findings: In blood at 3 weeks, tumor-associated clones expanded more among patients with durable benefit.

This rearrangement joins TRBV7-2 to TRBJ1-5; 7 nucleotides match TRBD1. The TCR comes from a man aged 60 to 75 with urothelial cancer. Material: PBMCs, obtained around atezolizumab (anti-PD-L1) treatment. This chain's CDR3 is CASSPFPGGFQPQHF. The CDR3 region has the DNA TGTGCCAGCAGCCCTTTTCCAGGGGGATTTCAGCCCCAGCATTTT.